The clone carrying this T cell receptor (beta chain) was counted only a few times. The data derive from a study of blood T cell repertoires in COVID-19. Study-level background: Acute and convalescent COVID-19 specimens originated in the United States, Italy and Spain. T cells, B-cell-depleted T cells, or PBMCs supplied cDNA or gDNA.

Germline V gene data show CDR1 as SGHNT and CDR2 as YYREEE (reference sequence). V was cut by 0 bases and J by 8 bases, with 9 bases left in between. The CDR3 runs 13 residues. Per the authors' pipeline: Reference gene primer amplification yielded estimated nucleated cell counts. The protocol was immunoSEQ multiplex PCR, while the TCRdb copy is restricted to in-frame clones and leaves out a portion. V, J and clone size reflect that table, while D and trimming were determined from the DNA. The data show approximately 93,000 clones, with approximately 89% seen just once and over 0.45% held by the top ten.

The specimen sequenced was peripheral blood. The chain carries TRBV5-4 and TRBJ2-1; unclear D gene. This TCR came from a man between 60 and 70 years old with acute or convalescent COVID-19. The CDR3: CASSLGLADEQFF. CDR3 DNA: TGTGCCAGCAGCTTGGGACTGGCGGATGAGCAGTTCTTC.